This entry lists 14 T cell receptor beta chains sequenced from one sample in a study of blood T cell repertoires in COVID-19. Clones were sequenced by immunoSEQ multiplex PCR, and TCRdb holds only the in-frame ones, with some missing. The table lists roughly 24,000 clones, around 82% of them singletons. The sample consisted of peripheral blood. The receptors originated from a human donor in a cohort sampled during active COVID-19.

The chain has TRBV7-9 and TRBJ1-5; D unclear. Trimming cost V 11 bases and J 7 bases, with 24 bases left between them. The CDR3 has 15 residues. The germline V gene has CDR1 SEHNR and CDR2 FQNEAQ (reference sequence). The CDR3 protein is CAPSHPGSLGQPQHF. CDR3 DNA: TGTGCCCCATCACACCCGGGGTCCCTCGGGCAGCCCCAGCATTTT.

The rearrangement links TRBV9 to TRBJ2-1; 7 bases are a match to TRBD1. V was pared by 3 bases and J by 7 bases, with 1 base of the junction left unmatched. The CDR3 contains 12 residues. Germline-derived CDR1 and CDR2 are SGDLS and YYNGEE. In DNA, the CDR3 is TGTGCCAGCAGCGCGACAGGGAATGAGCAGTTCTTC. This codes for CASSATGNEQFF.

The chain is built from TRBV5-4 and TRBJ1-4; D unresolved. CDR3 length: 14 residues. Deletions cut 1 base from V and 5 bases from J, with 9 bases between. Germline V gene data show CDR1 as SGHNT and CDR2 as YYREEE (reference sequence). The CDR3 nucleotides read TGTGCCAGCAGCTTGAGCGGGAGAAATGAAAAACTGTTTTTT. Translated: CASSLSGRNEKLFF.

V is TRBV9 and J is TRBJ1-1, with D maybe TRBD1 (5 bases). The CDR3 loop spans 14 amino acids. V shed 5 bases and J shed 5 bases, with 16 bases lying between them. Germline CDR1 is SGDLS and CDR2 is YYNGEE. Here the CDR3 reads CASRPLGGWTEAFF. The CDR3 DNA follows: TGTGCCAGCAGGCCCCTGGGGGGTTGGACTGAAGCTTTCTTT. Complete variable domain (other parts from reference TRBV9 and TRBJ1-1): DSGVTQTPKHLITATGQRVTLRCSPRSGDLSVYWYQQSLDQGLQFLIQYYNGEERAKGNILERFSAQQFPDLHSELNLSSLELGDSALYFCASRPLGGWTEAFFGQGTRLTVV.

V usage is TRBV19 and J usage is TRBJ1-2; possible D gene TRBD1, 5 bases. In germline, CDR1 is LNHDA, CDR2 SQIVND (reference sequence). With 2 bases removed from V and 4 bases from J, the gap between germline ends came to 14 bases. CDR3 length equals 15 residues. CDR3 region: CASSIQGGRVYGYTF. DNA for the CDR3: TGTGCCAGTAGTATACAGGGCGGTCGGGTCTATGGCTACACCTTC.

The chain joins TRBV6-2 or TRBV6-3 to TRBJ2-1; 7 nucleotides match TRBD1. Germline-derived CDR1 and CDR2 are MNHEY and SVGEGT. The CDR3 spans 16 residues. The junction had 9 bases not matched to a gene; V was cut back by 0 bases and J by 7 bases. The CDR3 sequence: CASSYSSGRGYNEQFF. The DNA for the CDR3 is TGTGCCAGCAGTTACTCCTCGGGCAGGGGGTATAATGAGCAGTTCTTC.

This clone was seen a single time. This chain joins TRBV7-8 and TRBJ2-3; 9 bases match TRBD1. Germline CDR1 SGHVS, CDR2 FQNEAQ. The CDR3 has 17 residues. J was trimmed by 2 bases and V by 5 bases; bases with no gene match: 11. The CDR3 coding sequence is TGTGCCAGCAGCCCTAGGGCCGGGACAGGGATCACAGATACGCAGTATTTT. It codes for CASSPRAGTGITDTQYF.

The chain carries TRBV18 and TRBJ2-2, with D perhaps matching TRBD1 (6 bases). The CDR3 has 14 residues. Trimming took off 3 bases at V and 6 bases at J, with 11 bases between the two ends. Germline loops: CDR1 KGHSH, CDR2 LQKENI. Written as DNA, the CDR3 is TGTGCCAGCTCACCCAGGACAGACCCCGGGGAGCTGTTTTTT. Encoded protein: CASSPRTDPGELFF.

This clone came up a few times. The V and J genes are TRBV6-4 and TRBJ2-3; 8 positions match TRBD1. The CDR3 is 14 amino acids. Trimming at V came to 4 bases and at J to 5 bases, leaving 5 bases not matched to a gene. The germline gives CDR1 MRHNA, CDR2 SNTAGT. The CDR3 DNA reads as TGTGCCAGCAGTGTCCAGGGGGCGGAAGATACGCAGTATTTT. It encodes CASSVQGAEDTQYF.

This clone was seen just once. The rearrangement uses TRBV12-3 or TRBV12-4 and TRBJ1-5, with TRBD1 identical over 7 bases. With 7 bases clipped from V and 7 bases from J, the junction kept 7 bases outside the gene matches. There are 13 residues in the CDR3. CDR3 residues: CASTTGARQPQHF. For the CDR3, the DNA is TGTGCCAGCACCACAGGGGCTAGGCAGCCCCAGCATTTT.

The chain joins TRBV28 to TRBJ2-3, with D perhaps TRBD2 (7 bases). Germline CDR1 and CDR2: MDHEN and SYDVKM. V dropped 6 bases and J dropped 1 base, with 11 bases sitting between them. The CDR3 totals 14 residues. The CDR3 spells CASSGGLRTDTQYF. The CDR3, as DNA: TGTGCCAGCAGCGGGGGGCTCCGCACAGATACGCAGTATTTT.

The chain couples TRBV6-5 to TRBJ1-1; weak D call: TRBD1 (5 bases). This CDR3 spans 13 amino acids. Trimming pared 6 bases from V and 1 base from J, leaving 9 bases between. Germline V CDR1 and CDR2: MNHEY, SVGAGI. CDR3 protein: CASRGRGNTEAFF. CDR3 nucleotide sequence: TGTGCCAGCAGGGGGCGCGGGAACACTGAAGCTTTCTTT.

The chain employs TRBV7-2 and TRBJ2-1, with 9 bases fitting TRBD1. In germline, CDR1 is SGHTA, CDR2 FQGNSA. Losses at the gene ends were 5 bases for V and 7 bases for J; bases not matched to a gene: 9. This CDR3 is 15 amino acids long. The CDR3, as DNA: TGTGCCAGCAGCGGAATGGGACAGGGAACGAATGAGCAGTTCTTC. Amino acid sequence: CASSGMGQGTNEQFF.

This clone was detected only once. The V and J genes are TRBV24-1 and TRBJ1-5; 9 bases match TRBD1. The CDR3 runs to 16 residues. The V segment lost 2 bases and the J segment 2 bases; nucleotides outside the gene matches: 3. CDR1 is KGHDR, CDR2 SFDVKD, per germline. Here the CDR3 reads CATSDWDREGNQPQHF. The CDR3 nucleotides are TGTGCCACCAGTGATTGGGACAGGGAGGGCAATCAGCCCCAGCATTTT.